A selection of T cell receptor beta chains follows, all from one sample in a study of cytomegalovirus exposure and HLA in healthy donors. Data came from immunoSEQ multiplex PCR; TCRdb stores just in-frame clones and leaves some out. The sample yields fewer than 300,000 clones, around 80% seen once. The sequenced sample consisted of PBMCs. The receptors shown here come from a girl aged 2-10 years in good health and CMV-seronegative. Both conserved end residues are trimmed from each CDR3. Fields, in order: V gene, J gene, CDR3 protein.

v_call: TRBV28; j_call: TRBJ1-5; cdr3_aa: ASSSAGEKEGVTQH
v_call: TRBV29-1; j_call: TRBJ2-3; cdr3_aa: SVGGGALVAQY
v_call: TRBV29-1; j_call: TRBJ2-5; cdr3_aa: SAAGGQIRETQY
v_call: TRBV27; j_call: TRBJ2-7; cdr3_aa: ASSLTSGSYEQY
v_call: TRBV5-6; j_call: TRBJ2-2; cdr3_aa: ASQQTNTGELF
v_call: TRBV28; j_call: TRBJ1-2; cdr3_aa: ASVGGQRNYGYT
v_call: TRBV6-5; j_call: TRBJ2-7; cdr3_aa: ASSPQGFGSYEQY
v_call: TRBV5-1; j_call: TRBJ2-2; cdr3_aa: ASSVTIQRNTGELF
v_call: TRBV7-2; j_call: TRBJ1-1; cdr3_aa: ASSLDGQGEAF
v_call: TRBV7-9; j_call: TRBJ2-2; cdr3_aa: SSSLETRGRTGELF
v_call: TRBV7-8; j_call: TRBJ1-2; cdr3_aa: ASSRDRDRGYT
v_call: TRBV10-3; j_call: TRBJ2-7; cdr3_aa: AIRTTGTSYEQY
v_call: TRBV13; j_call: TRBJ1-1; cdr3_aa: ASSLRQLTEAF
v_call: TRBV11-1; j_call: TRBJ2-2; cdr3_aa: ASSLGTTTGKTGELF
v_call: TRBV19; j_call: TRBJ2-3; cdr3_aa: ASSMSGGFTDTQY
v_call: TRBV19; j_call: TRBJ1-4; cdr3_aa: ASRKQGTNEKLF
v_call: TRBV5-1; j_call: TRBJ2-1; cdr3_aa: ASSFAPDRGLNNEQF
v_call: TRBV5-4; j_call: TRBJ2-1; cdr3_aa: ASSFSSVGEQF
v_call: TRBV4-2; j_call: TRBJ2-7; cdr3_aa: ASSPRVGGNYYEQY